Listed below are T cell receptor beta chains from one sample, sequenced in a study of CD8 T cells in ankylosing spondylitis. TCRdb re-called the 5' RACE reads through MiXCR, storing one row per CDR3 protein. The sample contains about 540,000 distinct CDR3 sequences, 10% to 15% of which appear only once. Material for sequencing was blood, either unsorted or a sorted T cell fraction (not recorded which). The receptors derive from a male donor with ankylosing spondylitis. Both conserved end residues are part of each CDR3. Each record gives: V gene, D gene, clone size, J gene, CDR3 DNA, CDR3 protein. D genes are given only for firm matches. Clone size is stated in some rows and not others, as once, few, many or a class when expanded.

TRBV11-2	-	many	TRBJ2-3	TGTGCCAGCAGCTTAGAACGAGCGCACGATACGCAGTATTTT	CASSLERAHDTQYF
TRBV24-1	TRBD1	many	TRBJ1-5	TGTGCCACCAGTGAGGGGACAGGGGGCGGAGAGCCCCAGCATTTT	CATSEGTGGGEPQHF
TRBV20-1	TRBD1	-	TRBJ1-4	TGCAGTGCTAGAACCGGGACAGGTTCGGGTGAAAAACTGTTTTTT	CSARTGTGSGEKLFF
TRBV7-9	-	few	TRBJ2-3	TGTGCCAGCAGCCCAAACGGGGTCACAGATACGCAGTATTTT	CASSPNGVTDTQYF
TRBV29-1	TRBD1	-	TRBJ1-5	TGCAGCGTTGAAGGACAGGGGGCGAATCAGCCCCAGCATTTT	CSVEGQGANQPQHF
TRBV7-9	-	many	TRBJ2-1	TGTGCCAGCAGCCCTCAAAGGGGCAGTTACAATGAGCAGTTCTTC	CASSPQRGSYNEQFF
TRBV5-6	-	few	TRBJ1-1	TGTGCCAGCAGCTTAAGGTTGGCCACTGAAGCTTTCTTT	CASSLRLATEAFF
TRBV6-1	-	few	TRBJ1-5	TGTGCCAGCAACCGGCTAAATCAGCCCCAGCATTTT	CASNRLNQPQHF
TRBV19	-	-	TRBJ1-1	TGTGCCAGTAGCACACGGGGTCTGGGCACTGAAGCTTTCTTT	CASSTRGLGTEAFF
TRBV29-1	-	many	TRBJ1-4	TGCAGCGTTGAAGGCACCCGGACTAATGAAAAACTGTTTTTT	CSVEGTRTNEKLFF
TRBV20-1	-	few	TRBJ2-5	TGCAGTGCTCAGAGGGCCCCTGGGGCCCAGTACTTC	CSAQRAPGAQYF
TRBV3-1	-	-	TRBJ2-1	TGTGCCAGCAGCCAATTGGGTGAGCAGTTCTTC	CASSQLGEQFF
TRBV10-3	-	-	TRBJ1-5	TGTGCCATCAGTGAAGTACAGGGCAATCAGCCCCAGCATTTT	CAISEVQGNQPQHF
TRBV12-3/TRBV12-4	TRBD2	-	TRBJ2-7	TGTGCCAGCAGCTGGGGGGGGGGAGAAACCTACGAGCAGTACTTC	CASSWGGGETYEQYF
TRBV18	-	few	TRBJ1-2	TGTGCCAGCTCACCAGGAGGGGTCTATGACTACACCTTC	CASSPGGVYDYTF
TRBV25-1	TRBD1	-	TRBJ1-6	TGTGCCAGCAGTAAGGGGGCAAATTCACCCCTCCACTTT	CASSKGANSPLHF